This TCR beta chain derives from a study of CD8 T cells in cerebrospinal fluid in Alzheimer's disease. This CDR3 comprises 17 residues. CDR1 and CDR2 from the germline V gene are SGHAT and FQNNGV. Study-level points and caveats: EBV-specific clones showed no enrichment in Alzheimer's patients and were not the top expanded clones.

TCRdb re-called the 10x single-cell sequencing reads and catalogs CDR3 proteins one per entry, DNA excluded. The table for this sample gives around 1,100 distinct CDR3 sequences. Participants were all in good physical condition and free of acute infection. Live CSF cells were sorted with a live/dead marker for droplet-based sequencing. This clonotype is large (0.1 to 1%) by frequency. The antigen is undetermined. This sequence joins TRBV11-2 and TRBJ2-6. The receptor comes from a human donor in good health. Sequencing was carried out using cerebrospinal fluid. The CDR3 sequence is CASSPSRSLSGANVLTF. The whole variable domain, remainder taken from reference TRBV11-2 and TRBJ2-6, is EAGVAQSPRYKIIEKRQSVAFWCNPISGHATLYWYQQILGQGPKLLIQFQNNGVVDDSQLPKDRFSAERLKGVDSTLKIQPAKLEDSAVYLCASSPSRSLSGANVLTFGAGSRLTVL.